The 22 T cell receptor beta chains listed next were all sequenced from one sample in a study of cytotoxic CD8 clonotypes in ibrutinib-treated CLL. Method: immunoSEQ multiplex PCR; TCRdb's copy keeps in-frame clones and lacks some. The sample lists hundreds of thousands of clones; about 64% were seen once. Source: PBMCs, taken after 36 months of ibrutinib treatment. All receptors come from a human donor with chronic lymphocytic leukemia.

The chain combines TRBV27 with TRBJ2-7; 9 bases match TRBD2. This CDR3 region has 15 residues. The junction had 11 bases not matched to a gene; V was cut back by 5 bases and J by 6 bases. The germline V gene has CDR1 MNHEY and CDR2 SMNVEV (reference sequence). In DNA, the CDR3 is TGTGCCAGCAGTCCGAGCGGCGCGGGAGGGCGCGAGCAGTACTTC. Its translation: CASSPSGAGGREQYF.

The chain has TRBV5-5 and TRBJ2-2; the match to TRBD2 covers 12 bases. V dropped 3 bases and J dropped 4; count of bases not matched to a gene: 10. CDR3 size: 18 residues. Germline V gene lookup returns CDR1 SGHKS and CDR2 YYEKEE (reference sequence). CDR3 nucleotide sequence: TGTGCCAGCAGCTCCCCTAGCGGGGGGGCGTTGGGCACCGGGGAGCTGTTTTTT. This codes for CASSSPSGGALGTGELFF.

The chain joins TRBV29-1 to TRBJ1-1; D perhaps matches TRBD1 (6 bases). V was cut by 4 bases and J by 3 bases, with 15 bases left in between. The length of the CDR3 is 14 residues. Looked up from germline, CDR1 is SQVTM and CDR2 is ANQGSEA. The DNA for the CDR3 is TGCAGCGTTGTGGGGGGCACAGGGTACACTGAAGCTTTCTTT. Protein: CSVVGGTGYTEAFF.

This sequence joins TRBV7-2 and TRBJ2-7; D not resolved. Trimming took 1 base from V and 2 from J, leaving 12 bases between them. This CDR3 has 15 residues. From germline, CDR1 is SGHTA and CDR2 FQGNSA. In nucleotides, the CDR3 is TGTGCCAGCAGCTTAGAATTGGCACACACCTACGAGCAGTACTTC. Translation gives CASSLELAHTYEQYF. Together with reference TRBV7-2 and TRBJ2-7, the CDR3 gives the full variable domain: GAGVSQSPSNKVTEKGKDVELRCDPISGHTALYWYRQSLGQGLEFLIYFQGNSAPDKSGLPSDRFSAERTGGSVSTLTIQRTQQEDSAVYLCASSLELAHTYEQYFGPGTRLTVT.

The V call is TRBV6-5, the J call TRBJ2-7; D gene uncertain. Germline CDR1 reads MNHEY; CDR2 reads SVGAGI. V was shortened by 4 bases and J by 0 bases, with 4 bases between the two germline ends. This CDR3 region has 12 residues. In nucleotides, the CDR3 is TGTGCCAGCAGTTCACGCTCCTACGAGCAGTACTTC. It encodes CASSSRSYEQYF.

The chain carries TRBV9 and TRBJ2-7, with D possibly matching TRBD2 (5 bases). CDR3 length: 14 residues. Germline CDR1 SGDLS, CDR2 YYNGEE. The V and J ends lost 2 bases and 1 base respectively, with 10 bases between them. The DNA of the CDR3 is TGTGCCAGCAGCGTCGCTAGCTATTCCTACGAGCAGTACTTC. This sequence encodes CASSVASYSYEQYF.

V is TRBV6-1 and J is TRBJ2-1; 9 bases agree with TRBD1. V dropped 6 bases and J dropped 6; count of bases not matched to a gene: 9. The germline CDR1 and CDR2 sequences are MNHNS and SASEGT. This CDR3 has 15 residues. CDR3 protein: CASSSTGGSLNEQFF. The CDR3 nucleotides are TGTGCCAGCAGCTCGACAGGGGGGTCCCTCAATGAGCAGTTCTTC.

The gene calls are TRBV7-2 and TRBJ2-7; D is unresolved. This CDR3 comprises 15 residues. Germline V gene data show CDR1 as SGHTA and CDR2 as FQGNSA. V dropped 5 bases and J dropped 6 bases, with 20 bases sitting between them. The CDR3 protein is CASSPGRTMSAEQYF. The CDR3 DNA sequence: TGTGCCAGCAGCCCCGGACGGACCATGTCAGCCGAGCAGTACTTC.

The chain uses TRBV7-8 and TRBJ1-1, with no clear D. Germline V gene data show CDR1 as SGHVS and CDR2 as FQNEAQ. V lost 0 bases and J lost 7, with 6 bases in between. The length of the CDR3 is 12 residues. The CDR3 sequence: CASSLASFEAFF. The CDR3, as DNA: TGTGCCAGCAGCTTAGCGAGTTTTGAAGCTTTCTTT. Drawing the rest from reference TRBV7-8 and TRBJ1-1, the complete variable domain is GAGVSQSPRYKVAKRGQDVALRCDPISGHVSLFWYQQALGQGPEFLTYFQNEAQLDKSGLPSDRFFAERPEGSVSTLKIQRTQQEDSAVYLCASSLASFEAFFGQGTRLTVV.

The chain joins TRBV7-9 to TRBJ2-5; no firm D call. This CDR3 spans 15 amino acids. Germline CDR1 SEHNR, CDR2 FQNEAQ (reference sequence). Trimming took off 1 base at V and 1 base at J, with 10 bases between the two ends. The CDR3 sequence is CASSLVMGLQETQYF. In nucleotides, the CDR3 is TGTGCCAGCAGCTTAGTTATGGGCCTCCAAGAGACCCAGTACTTC. Combining the CDR3 with reference TRBV7-9 and TRBJ2-5 gives the whole variable domain DTGVSQNPRHKITKRGQNVTFRCDPISEHNRLYWYRQTLGQGPEFLTYFQNEAQLEKSRLLSDRFSAERPKGSFSTLEIQRTEQGDSAMYLCASSLVMGLQETQYFGPGTRLLVL.

This clone was seen more than once but under ten times. This chain uses TRBV5-1 with TRBJ1-2, with 10 bases identical to TRBD1. CDR1 is SGHRS and CDR2 is YFSETQ in the germline V gene. There are 16 residues in the CDR3. V dropped 5 bases and J dropped 2; count of bases not matched to a gene: 9. CDR3 loop: CASRSGGTGANYGYTF. The DNA for the CDR3 is TGCGCCAGCAGATCCGGCGGGACAGGGGCCAACTATGGCTACACCTTC.

This CDR3 reads CASSLGLAGTYEQYF. The CDR3, as DNA: TGTGCCAGCAGCTTGGGACTAGCGGGCACCTACGAGCAGTACTTC. The chain couples TRBV5-5 to TRBJ2-7, with 10 bases identical to TRBD2. The germline CDR1 and CDR2 sequences are SGHKS and YYEKEE (reference sequence). Unmatched junction bases numbered 2, after V lost 0 bases and J lost 2 bases. The CDR3 contains 15 residues.

V is TRBV5-4 and J is TRBJ2-3; TRBD2 matches 8 bases. The CDR3 has 16 residues. CDR1 SGHNT and CDR2 YYREEE come from the germline V gene (reference sequence). After removal of 7 bases from V and 0 bases from J, the junction contained 10 bases not matched to a gene. CDR3 loop: CASPMLSGTSTDTQYF. The CDR3 nucleotides are TGTGCCAGCCCCATGCTTAGCGGGACTAGCACAGATACGCAGTATTTT.

This chain joins TRBV7-9 and TRBJ2-6; D is unclear. This CDR3 comprises 13 residues. The germline gives CDR1 SEHNR, CDR2 FQNEAQ (reference sequence). Trimming removed 2 bases at V and 4 bases at J, with 3 bases between. As DNA, the CDR3 is TGTGCCAGCAGCTTAAACGGGGCCAACGTCCTGACTTTC. This sequence encodes CASSLNGANVLTF.

The gene calls are TRBV5-1 and TRBJ2-7, with TRBD2 identical over 8 bases. Per the germline V gene, CDR1 is SGHRS and CDR2 is YFSETQ. Germline trimming cut 1 base from V and 4 bases from J; bases unmatched to any gene: 7. The CDR3 contains 15 residues. The CDR3 DNA reads as TGCGCCAGCAGCTTGATGACAGCGGGAGCGTACGAGCAGTACTTC. Protein product: CASSLMTAGAYEQYF.

The sample holds a few counts of this clone. The chain carries TRBV9 and TRBJ2-3; TRBD2 matches at 7 bases. With 4 bases clipped from V and 2 bases from J, the junction kept 4 bases outside the gene matches. In germline, CDR1 is SGDLS, CDR2 YYNGEE. This CDR3 comprises 14 residues. The CDR3 loop reads CASSRGGLTDTQYF. CDR3 DNA: TGTGCCAGCAGCCGCGGGGGACTCACAGATACGCAGTATTTT. The full variable domain, its missing parts supplied by reference TRBV9 and TRBJ2-3, is DSGVTQTPKHLITATGQRVTLRCSPRSGDLSVYWYQQSLDQGLQFLIQYYNGEERAKGNILERFSAQQFPDLHSELNLSSLELGDSALYFCASSRGGLTDTQYFGPGTRLTVL.

This clone was counted only a few times. The V call is TRBV5-1, the J call TRBJ2-3; weak D call: TRBD1 (6 bases). CDR1 is SGHRS, CDR2 YFSETQ, per germline. The CDR3 covers 15 residues. Trimming removed 7 bases from V and 0 bases from J, with 15 bases in between. CDR3 sequence reads: CASGSGGLSTDTQYF. CDR3 sequence (DNA): TGCGCCAGCGGATCTGGGGGCCTAAGCACAGATACGCAGTATTTT.

The chain is built from TRBV19 and TRBJ1-5, with D hard to call. Trimming shortened V by 4 bases and J by 5 bases, and 15 bases separated the two germline ends. Germline CDR1 reads LNHDA; CDR2 reads SQIVND (reference sequence). The CDR3 covers 15 residues. The CDR3 coding sequence is TGTGCCAGTAGTACCCAACACGATAGTCATCAGCCCCAGCATTTT. It codes for CASSTQHDSHQPQHF.

The chain combines TRBV7-3 with TRBJ2-4; no firm D call. The germline V gene encodes CDR1 SGHTA and CDR2 FQGTGA. CDR3 length: 15 amino acids. V was trimmed by 2 bases and J by 5 bases, leaving 13 bases between them. The CDR3 protein is CASSLFPGPQNIQYF. CDR3 bases: TGTGCCAGCAGCTTATTCCCAGGTCCCCAAAACATTCAGTACTTC.

The rearrangement links TRBV6-1 to TRBJ2-7, with D unresolved. Between the trimmed V and J ends, which lost 2 bases and 2 bases, there was a span of 10 bases. Per the germline V gene, CDR1 is MNHNS and CDR2 is SASEGT. This CDR3 region has 14 residues. CDR3 in amino acids: CASSERLSTYEQYF. The CDR3 DNA reads as TGTGCCAGCAGTGAACGACTCAGCACCTACGAGCAGTACTTC.

V gene TRBV4-3 combines with J gene TRBJ2-7; 7 bases line up with TRBD1. The CDR3 is 14 amino acids. Germline V gene sequence: CDR1 LGHNA, CDR2 YSLEER. J lost 5 bases, V lost 0 bases, and 4 bases had no gene match. The CDR3 DNA reads TGCGCCAGCAGCCAAGATAGGGGGCCCGACGAGCAGTACTTC. Its translation: CASSQDRGPDEQYF.

This clone was seen a handful of times. The V gene is TRBV7-6, the J gene TRBJ2-7; no clear D gene. CDR1 SGHVS and CDR2 FNYEAQ come from the germline V gene. The CDR3 is 14 amino acids. V lost 1 base, J lost 2 bases, and 9 bases lay in between. The CDR3 region has the DNA TGTGCCAGCAGCTTAGGAAGTGGGACCTACGAGCAGTACTTC. Its translation is CASSLGSGTYEQYF.